These 21 T cell receptor beta chains were sequenced from one sample in a study of T-cell memory formation after mild COVID-19. Each CDR3 protein is one row after TCRdb ran MiXCR on the 5' RACE reads. The repertoire holds over 25,000 distinct CDR3 sequences, with roughly 21% as singletons. The sequencing sample was made of PBMCs or a T cell subset sorted from them (not recorded which). The receptors come from an adult who had mild COVID-19 (a few samples of this study predate the infection). Cell type and time point are not known.

In its sample, this clonotype was seen a few times. The V gene is TRBV24-1, the J gene TRBJ2-7; 7 bases agree with TRBD1. This CDR3 is 14 amino acids long. Trimming took 5 bases from V and 1 from J; bases not matched to a gene: 4. The germline gives CDR1 KGHDR, CDR2 SFDVKD. In nucleotides, the CDR3 is TGTGCCACCAGTGCCACGACAGGGTCCTACGAGCAGTACTTC. Translating it yields CATSATTGSYEQYF.

The V and J genes are TRBV6-5 and TRBJ2-6, with D possibly being TRBD2 (6 bases). Germline assignment: CDR1 MNHEY and CDR2 SVGAGI. CDR3 length: 18 residues. V shed 5 bases and J shed 2 bases, with 19 bases lying between them. For the CDR3, the DNA is TGTGCCAGCAGTAAGCAGGTGGCGCCGGGGGCTGGGGCCAACGTCCTGACTTTC. Its protein product is CASSKQVAPGAGANVLTF.

The rearrangement uses TRBV7-6 and TRBJ1-2; 7 bases agree with TRBD1. V lost 4 bases, J lost 5 bases, and 4 bases stayed unmatched. Germline V gene lookup returns CDR1 SGHVS and CDR2 FNYEAQ. This CDR3 comprises 13 residues. CDR3 nucleotides: TGTGCCAGCAGCTCACAGGGGCCATATGGCTACACCTTC. Protein product: CASSSQGPYGYTF.

This clonotype was counted ten times or more. This chain links TRBV11-2 with TRBJ2-2; D is unresolved. Germline V CDR1 and CDR2: SGHAT, FQNNGV. Trimming removed 7 bases from V and 4 bases from J, with 16 bases in between. The CDR3 is made up of 15 amino acids. CDR3 protein: CASTASQTLTGELFF. CDR3 coding DNA: TGTGCCAGCACAGCGAGCCAAACGCTCACCGGGGAGCTGTTTTTT.

This clonotype came up many times. The chain couples TRBV5-1 to TRBJ2-2; TRBD2 matches 12 bases. V gave up 4 bases and J gave up 8 bases; unmatched junction bases: 6. The CDR3 is made up of 15 amino acids. In germline, CDR1 is SGHRS, CDR2 YFSETQ. The DNA of the CDR3 is TGCGCCAGCAGCAAGACTAGCGGGAGAAGTGGGGAGCTGTTTTTT. Amino acid sequence: CASSKTSGRSGELFF.

At least ten counts were recorded for this clonotype. At one end, the junction sequence differs from germline, possibly due to a read error. The genes are TRBV7-2 and TRBJ2-1; 8 nucleotides line up with TRBD1. The CDR3 covers 12 residues. Germline V gene lookup returns CDR1 SGHTA and CDR2 FQGNSA. Here the CDR3 reads CASSLAAAQGVF. Here the CDR3 DNA reads TGTGCCAGCAGCTTAGCTGCGGCACAGGGGGTCTTC.

The chain joins TRBV18 to TRBJ1-2; D is unresolved. Germline values: CDR1 KGHSH, CDR2 LQKENI. This CDR3 contains 17 residues. The V end was cut by 0 bases, the J end by 8 bases, with 22 bases between. The CDR3 DNA reads TGTGCCAGCTCACCACCGAACTCTCACCCTAGGGTTCGCGGCTACACCTTC. It is translated as CASSPPNSHPRVRGYTF.

In its sample, this clonotype was seen many times. The chain is built from TRBV12-5 and TRBJ1-3, with D uncertain. The length of the CDR3 is 13 residues. Germline loops: CDR1 LGHNT, CDR2 FRNRAP. The V end lost 5 bases, the J end lost 4 bases, and 9 bases lay between the germline ends. The CDR3 DNA is TGTGCTAGTGGTCCCTCTAACGGAAACACCATATATTTT. The encoded protein is CASGPSNGNTIYF.

This clonotype was recorded at least ten times. CDR3 in amino acids: CASSIPLEPQHF. CDR3 coding DNA: TGTGCCAGCTCCATACCCCTAGAGCCCCAGCATTTT. This chain uses TRBV18 with TRBJ1-5; D unresolved. CDR1 is KGHSH and CDR2 is LQKENI in the germline V gene. The length of the CDR3 is 12 residues. Trimming stripped 6 bases from V and 8 bases from J, with 11 bases between.

This clonotype was counted ten times or more. The chain links TRBV18 to TRBJ2-1; TRBD1 matches 7 bases. There are 15 residues in the CDR3. Unmatched junction bases numbered 9, after V lost 6 bases and J lost 4 bases. Germline CDR1 and CDR2: KGHSH and LQKENI. DNA of the CDR3: TGTGCCAGCTCTCCCGACAGGGACGGATACAATGAGCAGTTCTTC. This sequence encodes CASSPDRDGYNEQFF. Drawing the rest from reference TRBV18 and TRBJ2-1, the complete variable domain is NAGVMQNPRHLVRRRGQEARLRCSPMKGHSHVYWYRQLPEEGLKFMVYLQKENIIDESGMPKERFSAEFPKEGPSILRIQQVVRGDSAAYFCASSPDRDGYNEQFFGPGTRLTVL.

This clonotype was counted only a few times. The DNA for the CDR3 is TGTGCCAGCAGCGCACAGGGCACTGAAGCTTTCTTT. As protein: CASSAQGTEAFF. V is TRBV5-5 and J is TRBJ1-1; D may be TRBD1 (6 bases). Trimming removed 4 bases at V and 4 bases at J, with 8 bases between. The V gene's germline CDR1 is SGHKS and CDR2 YYEKEE (reference sequence). CDR3 length: 12 amino acids.

This chain connects TRBV6-1 to TRBJ1-1, with 9 positions matching TRBD1. Germline trimming cut 6 bases from V and 5 bases from J; bases unmatched to any gene: 13. Germline-derived CDR1 and CDR2 are MNHNS and SASEGT. CDR3 length: 16 amino acids. The CDR3 is CASSLHLTDRGTEAFF. The CDR3 coding sequence is TGTGCCAGCAGCCTACATCTTACGGACAGGGGAACTGAAGCTTTCTTT.

With respect to this clonotype: This could be a read error, since a much larger clone is one nucleotide away. The rearrangement joins TRBV25-1 to TRBJ1-2; 12 bases are a match to TRBD1. Per germline, CDR1 MGHDK and CDR2 SYGVNS. The CDR3 runs to 16 residues. The CDR3 DNA sequence: TGTACCAGCAGTCCTACCGGGACAGGGGGCGATTATGGCTACACCTTC. Protein: CTSSPTGTGGDYGYTF.

This clonotype was seen repeatedly, ten times or more. The rearrangement links TRBV7-3 to TRBJ2-2, with 7 bases matching TRBD1. The V gene end was trimmed by 6 bases and the J gene end by 7 bases; junction bases not matched to a gene: 11. Per the germline V gene, CDR1 is SGHTA and CDR2 is FQGTGA. The CDR3 consists of 15 residues. CDR3 sequence reads: CASRVGQRTGGELFF. CDR3 sequence (DNA): TGTGCCAGCAGAGTGGGACAGCGAACAGGCGGGGAGCTGTTTTTT.

The gene calls are TRBV2 and TRBJ2-3; 9 bases fit TRBD2. Germline CDR1 SNHLY, CDR2 FYNNEI. J lost 3 bases, V lost 2 bases, and 6 bases had no gene match. The CDR3 runs 16 residues. The CDR3 nucleotides are TGTGCCAGCAGTGAACAAGCGGGGGGTATGACAGATACGCAGTATTTT. Protein product: CASSEQAGGMTDTQYF.

This clonotype was recorded many times. The rearrangement links TRBV7-6 to TRBJ1-4, with D possibly being TRBD1 (6 bases). CDR1 and CDR2 from the germline V gene are SGHVS and FNYEAQ. V shed 5 bases and J shed 8 bases, with 18 bases lying between them. The CDR3 totals 15 residues. This CDR3 reads CASSKNSGEGEKLFF. The CDR3 region has the DNA TGTGCCAGCAGCAAGAATTCAGGGGAAGGGGAAAAACTGTTTTTT.

The chain employs TRBV5-6 and TRBJ2-2; 8 bases are a match to TRBD1. Germline V gene lookup returns CDR1 SGHDT and CDR2 YYEEEE. This CDR3 contains 16 residues. The J segment lost 2 bases and the V segment lost 4 bases, leaving 7 bases of the junction unmatched. DNA of the CDR3: TGTGCCAGCAGCCTATGGACAGGGCTTAACACCGGGGAGCTGTTTTTT. Amino acids: CASSLWTGLNTGELFF. Filled out from reference TRBV5-6 and TRBJ2-2, the complete variable domain reads DAGVTQSPTHLIKTRGQQVTLRCSPKSGHDTVSWYQQALGQGPQFIFQYYEEEERQRGNFPDRFSGHQFPNYSSELNVNALLLGDSALYLCASSLWTGLNTGELFFGEGSRLTVL.

This clonotype was detected ten times or more. The rearrangement joins TRBV5-5 to TRBJ2-7, with D tentatively TRBD1 (5 bases). V lost 1 base and J 5 bases, leaving 13 bases between the germline ends. The CDR3 has 14 amino acids. Germline V gene lookup returns CDR1 SGHKS and CDR2 YYEKEE (reference sequence). CDR3: CASSLLSGLNEQYF. The CDR3 DNA sequence: TGTGCCAGCAGCTTGTTGTCAGGGTTAAACGAGCAGTACTTC.

This clonotype has a count of ten or more. The chain couples TRBV12-3 or TRBV12-4 to TRBJ2-2; D uncertain. V lost 1 base and J lost 4, with 4 bases in between. This CDR3 has 13 amino acids. The CDR3 here is CASSLGLTGELFF. As DNA, the CDR3 is TGTGCCAGCAGTTTAGGGCTCACCGGGGAGCTGTTTTTT.

This clonotype was counted at least ten times. The chain uses TRBV21-1 and TRBJ2-7; the D call TRBD1 from the table was never checked on the DNA. TRBV21-1 is given as a pseudogene. This CDR3 contains 16 residues. CDR3 sequence: CASTNRGQGATYEQYF. The CDR3 nucleotides read TGTGCCAGCACCAATAGGGGACAGGGGGCAACCTACGAGCAGTACTTC.

V is TRBV7-9 and J is TRBJ2-1; D is perhaps TRBD1 (6 bases). V lost 5 bases to trimming and J lost 5 bases, with 22 bases between them. Per germline, CDR1 SEHNR and CDR2 FQNEAQ (reference sequence). CDR3 length: 17 residues. The CDR3 region is CASSPRGGTQGHNEQFF. The CDR3 DNA sequence: TGTGCCAGCAGCCCGAGAGGTGGGACACAGGGCCACAATGAGCAGTTCTTC.